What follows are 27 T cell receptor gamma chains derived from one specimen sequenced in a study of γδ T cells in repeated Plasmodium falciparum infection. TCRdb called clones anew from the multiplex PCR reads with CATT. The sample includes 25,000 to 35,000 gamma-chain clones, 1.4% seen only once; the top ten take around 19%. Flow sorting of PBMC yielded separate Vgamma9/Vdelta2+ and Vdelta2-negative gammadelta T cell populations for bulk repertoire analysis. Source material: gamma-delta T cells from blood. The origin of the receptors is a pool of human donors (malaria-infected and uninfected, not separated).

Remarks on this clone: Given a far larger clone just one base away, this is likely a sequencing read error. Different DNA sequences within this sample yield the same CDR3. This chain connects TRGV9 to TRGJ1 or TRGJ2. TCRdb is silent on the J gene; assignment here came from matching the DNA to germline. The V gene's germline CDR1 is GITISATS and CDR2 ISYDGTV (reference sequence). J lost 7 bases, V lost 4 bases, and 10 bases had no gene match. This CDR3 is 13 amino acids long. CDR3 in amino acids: CALWDRVSYKKLF. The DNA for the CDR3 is TGTGCCTTGTGGGATCGGGTTTCCTATAAGAAACTCTTT.

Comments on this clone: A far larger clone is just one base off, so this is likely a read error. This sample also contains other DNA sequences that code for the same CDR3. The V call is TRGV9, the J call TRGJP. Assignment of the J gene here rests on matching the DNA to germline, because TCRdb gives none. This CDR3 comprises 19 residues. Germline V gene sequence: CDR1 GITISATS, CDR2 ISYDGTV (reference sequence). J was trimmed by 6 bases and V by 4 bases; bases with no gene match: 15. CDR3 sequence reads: CALWDETGVGELGKKIKVF. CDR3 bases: TGTGCCTTGTGGGATGAGACCGGAGTGGGAGAGTTGGGCAAAAAAATCAAGGTATTT.

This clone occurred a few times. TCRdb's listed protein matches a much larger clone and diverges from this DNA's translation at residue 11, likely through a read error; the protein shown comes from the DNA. The CDR3 DNA sequence: TGTGCCACCTGGGACGGCAAAGATTATAAGGAACTCTTT. The encoded protein is CATWDGKDYKELF. A V gene of TRGV2 was called, but no J gene was assigned. Germline V lookup: CDR1 EGSNGY, CDR2 YDSYNSKV. The CDR3 spans 13 residues.

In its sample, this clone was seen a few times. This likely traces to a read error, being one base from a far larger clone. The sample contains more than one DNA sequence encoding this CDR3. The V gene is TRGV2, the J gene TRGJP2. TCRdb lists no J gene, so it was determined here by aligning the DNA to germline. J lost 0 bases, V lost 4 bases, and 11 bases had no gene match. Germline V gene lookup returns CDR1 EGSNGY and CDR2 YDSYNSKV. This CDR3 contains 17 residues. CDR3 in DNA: TGTGCCACCTGGGATCTACAGACGTATAGTAGTGATTGGATCAAGACGTTT. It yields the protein CATWDLQTYSSDWIKTF.

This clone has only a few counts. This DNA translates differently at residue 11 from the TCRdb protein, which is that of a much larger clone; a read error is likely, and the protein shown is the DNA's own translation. The DNA of the CDR3 is TGTGCCACCTGGGACAGGCGAATAGCCAGGAACCTTTATTATAAGAAACTCTTT. Its protein product is CATWDRRIARNLYYKKLF. V and J are TRGV3 and TRGJ1 or TRGJ2. TCRdb leaves out the J gene; it was filled in here by matching the DNA to germline. The V gene end was trimmed by 0 bases and the J gene end by 3 bases; junction bases not matched to a gene: 17. From germline, CDR1 is VTNTFY and CDR2 YDVSTARD (reference sequence). This CDR3 contains 18 residues.

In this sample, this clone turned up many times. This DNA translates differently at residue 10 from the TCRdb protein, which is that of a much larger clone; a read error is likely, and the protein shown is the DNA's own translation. This CDR3 is CALWGPKLKRLF. The DNA for the CDR3 is TGTGCCTTGTGGGGGCCTAAACTTAAGAGACTCTTT. For the V gene the call is TRGV9; the J gene has no call. CDR3 length: 12 residues. In germline, CDR1 is GITISATS, CDR2 ISYDGTV (reference sequence).

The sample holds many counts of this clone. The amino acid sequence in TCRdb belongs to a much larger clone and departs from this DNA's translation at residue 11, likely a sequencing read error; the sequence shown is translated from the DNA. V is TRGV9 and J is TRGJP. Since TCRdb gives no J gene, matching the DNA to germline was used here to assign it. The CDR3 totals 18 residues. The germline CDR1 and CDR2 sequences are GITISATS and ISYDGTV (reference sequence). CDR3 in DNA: TGTGCCTTGTGGGAGGTGCAAGCCGAAGAGATGGGCAAAAAAATCAAGGTATTT. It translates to CALWEVQAEEMGKKIKVF.

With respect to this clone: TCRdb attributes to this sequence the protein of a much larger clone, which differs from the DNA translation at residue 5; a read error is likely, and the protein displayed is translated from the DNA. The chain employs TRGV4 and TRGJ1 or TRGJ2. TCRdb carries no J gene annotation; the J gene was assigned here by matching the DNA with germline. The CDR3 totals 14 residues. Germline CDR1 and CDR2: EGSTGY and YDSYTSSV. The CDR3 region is CATWGGTNYYKKLF. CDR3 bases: TGTGCCACCTGGGGTGGGACTAATTATTATAAGAAACTCTTT.

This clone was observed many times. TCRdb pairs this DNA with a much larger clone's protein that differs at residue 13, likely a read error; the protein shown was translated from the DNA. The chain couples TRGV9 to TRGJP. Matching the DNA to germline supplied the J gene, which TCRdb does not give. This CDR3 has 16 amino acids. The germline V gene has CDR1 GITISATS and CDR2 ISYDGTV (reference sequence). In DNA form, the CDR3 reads TGTGCCTTGTGGGAGGTGGGTGAGTTGGGCAAAAAAGTCAAGGTATTT. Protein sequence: CALWEVGELGKKVKVF.

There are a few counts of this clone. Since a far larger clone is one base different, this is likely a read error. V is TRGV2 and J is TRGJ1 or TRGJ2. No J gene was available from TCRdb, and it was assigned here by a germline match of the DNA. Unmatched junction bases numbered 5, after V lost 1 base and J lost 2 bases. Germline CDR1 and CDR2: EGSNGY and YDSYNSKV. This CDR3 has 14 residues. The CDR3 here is CATWDGLDYYKKLF. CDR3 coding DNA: TGTGCCACCTGGGACGGCCTAGATTATTATAAGAAACTCTTT.

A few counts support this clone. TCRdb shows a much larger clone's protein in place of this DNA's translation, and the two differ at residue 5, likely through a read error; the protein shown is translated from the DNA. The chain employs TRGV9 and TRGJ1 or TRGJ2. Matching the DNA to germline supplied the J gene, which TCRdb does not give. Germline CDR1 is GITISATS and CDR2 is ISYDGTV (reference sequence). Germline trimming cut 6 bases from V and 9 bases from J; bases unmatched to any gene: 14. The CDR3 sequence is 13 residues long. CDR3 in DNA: TGTGCCTTGTGGAACTTATCCGGGGGTAAGAAACTCTTT. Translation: CALWNLSGGKKLF.

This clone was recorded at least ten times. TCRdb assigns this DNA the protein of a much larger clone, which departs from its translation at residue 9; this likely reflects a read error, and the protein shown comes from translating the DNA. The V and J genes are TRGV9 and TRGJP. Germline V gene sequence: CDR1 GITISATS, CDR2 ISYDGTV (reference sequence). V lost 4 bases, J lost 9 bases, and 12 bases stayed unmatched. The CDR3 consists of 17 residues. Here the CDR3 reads CALWDPAAGLGKKIKVF. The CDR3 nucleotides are TGTGCCTTGTGGGACCCCGCAGCAGGGTTGGGCAAAAAAATCAAGGTATTT.

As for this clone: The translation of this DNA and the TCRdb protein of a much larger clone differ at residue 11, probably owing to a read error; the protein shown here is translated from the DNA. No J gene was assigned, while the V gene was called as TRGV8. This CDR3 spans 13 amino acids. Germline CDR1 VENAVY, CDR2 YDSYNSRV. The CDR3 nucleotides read TGTGCCACCTGGGCTACGACTGGTTGGTTCAGGATATTT. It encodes CATWATTGWFRIF.

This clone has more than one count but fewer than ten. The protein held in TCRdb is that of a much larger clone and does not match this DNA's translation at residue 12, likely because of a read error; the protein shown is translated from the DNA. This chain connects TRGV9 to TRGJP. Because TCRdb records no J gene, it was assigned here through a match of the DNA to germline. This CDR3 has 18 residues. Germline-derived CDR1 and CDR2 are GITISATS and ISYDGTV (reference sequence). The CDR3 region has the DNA TGTGCCTTGTGGCAGGTGAGCCGGCAAGAGTTGTGCAAAAAAATCAAGGTATTT. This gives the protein CALWQVSRQELCKKIKVF.

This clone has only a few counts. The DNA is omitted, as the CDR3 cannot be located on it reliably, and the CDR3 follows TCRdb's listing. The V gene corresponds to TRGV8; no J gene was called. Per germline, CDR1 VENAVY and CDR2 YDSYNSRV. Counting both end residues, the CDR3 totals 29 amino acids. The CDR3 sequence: CATWAIIRNSLAVEQHLLSQVSIGRIQHF.

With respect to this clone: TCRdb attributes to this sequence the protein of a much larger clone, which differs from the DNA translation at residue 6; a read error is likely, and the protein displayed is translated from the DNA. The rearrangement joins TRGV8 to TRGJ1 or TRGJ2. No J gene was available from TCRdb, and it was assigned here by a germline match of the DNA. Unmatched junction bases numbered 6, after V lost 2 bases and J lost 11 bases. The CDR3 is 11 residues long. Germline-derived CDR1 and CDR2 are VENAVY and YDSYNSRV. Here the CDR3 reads CATWDKKQKLF. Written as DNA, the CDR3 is TGTGCCACCTGGGATAAGAAGCAGAAACTCTTT.

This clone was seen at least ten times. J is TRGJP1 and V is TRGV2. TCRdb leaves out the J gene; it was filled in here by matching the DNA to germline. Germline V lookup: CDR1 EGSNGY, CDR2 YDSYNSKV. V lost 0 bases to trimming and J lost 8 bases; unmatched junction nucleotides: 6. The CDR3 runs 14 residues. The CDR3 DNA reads TGTGCCACCTGGGACGGGCGGGGGGGTTGGTTCAAGATATTT. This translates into CATWDGRGGWFKIF.

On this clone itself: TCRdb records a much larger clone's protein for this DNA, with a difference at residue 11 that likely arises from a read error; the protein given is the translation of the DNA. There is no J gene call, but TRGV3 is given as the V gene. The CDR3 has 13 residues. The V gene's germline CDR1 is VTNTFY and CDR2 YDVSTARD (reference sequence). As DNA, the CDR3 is TGTGCCACCTGGGTCCCTCAGGTCTTAGGACTTCTCTTT. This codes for CATWVPQVLGLLF.

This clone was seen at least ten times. In nucleotides, the CDR3 is TGTGCCACCTGGACTCACTGGAAAGCGAATTATTATAAGAAACTCTTT. Its protein is CATWTHWKANYYKKLF. This sequence joins TRGV5 and TRGJ1 or TRGJ2. Germline V gene lookup returns CDR1 VINAFY and CDR2 YDVSNSKD. The CDR3 covers 16 residues. The V and J ends lost 6 bases and 0 bases, in that order; junction bases with no gene match: 14.

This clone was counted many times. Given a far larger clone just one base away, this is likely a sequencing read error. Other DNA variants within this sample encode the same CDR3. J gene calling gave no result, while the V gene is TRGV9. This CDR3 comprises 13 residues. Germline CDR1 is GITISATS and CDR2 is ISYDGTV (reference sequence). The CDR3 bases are TGTGCCTTGTGGAGGAGGAGTGATTGGATCAAGACATTT. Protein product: CALWRRSDWIKTF.

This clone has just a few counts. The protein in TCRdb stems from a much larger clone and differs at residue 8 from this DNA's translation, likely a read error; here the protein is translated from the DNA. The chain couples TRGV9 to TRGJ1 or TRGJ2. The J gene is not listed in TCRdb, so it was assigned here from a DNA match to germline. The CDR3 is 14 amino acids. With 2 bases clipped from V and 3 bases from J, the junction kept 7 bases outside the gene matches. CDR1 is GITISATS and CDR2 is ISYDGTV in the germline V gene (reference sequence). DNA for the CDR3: TGTGCCTTGTGGGAGGGGGCTGGTTATTATAAGAAACTCTTT. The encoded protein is CALWEGAGYYKKLF.

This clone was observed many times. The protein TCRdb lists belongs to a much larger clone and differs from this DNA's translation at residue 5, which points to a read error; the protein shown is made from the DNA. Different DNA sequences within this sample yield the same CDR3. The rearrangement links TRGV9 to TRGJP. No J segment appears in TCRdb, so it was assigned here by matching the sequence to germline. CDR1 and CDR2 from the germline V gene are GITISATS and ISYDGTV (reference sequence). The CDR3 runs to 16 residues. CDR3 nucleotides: TGTGCCTTGTGGGGGGTGGTGGAGTTGGGCAAAAAAATCAAGGTATTT. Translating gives CALWGVVELGKKIKVF.

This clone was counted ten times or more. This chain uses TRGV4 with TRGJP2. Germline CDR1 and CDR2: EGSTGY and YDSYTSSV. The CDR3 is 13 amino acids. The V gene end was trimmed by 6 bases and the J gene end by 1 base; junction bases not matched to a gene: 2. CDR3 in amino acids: CATWTSSDWIKTF. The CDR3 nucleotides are TGTGCCACCTGGACTAGTAGTGATTGGATCAAGACGTTT.

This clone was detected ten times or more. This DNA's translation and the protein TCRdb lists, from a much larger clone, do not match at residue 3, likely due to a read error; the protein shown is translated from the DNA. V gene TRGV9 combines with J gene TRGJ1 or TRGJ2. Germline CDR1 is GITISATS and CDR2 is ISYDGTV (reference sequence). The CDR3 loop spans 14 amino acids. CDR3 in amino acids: CASWELGVAKKKLF. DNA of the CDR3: TGTGCCTCGTGGGAGCTCGGGGTAGCTAAAAAGAAACTCTTT.

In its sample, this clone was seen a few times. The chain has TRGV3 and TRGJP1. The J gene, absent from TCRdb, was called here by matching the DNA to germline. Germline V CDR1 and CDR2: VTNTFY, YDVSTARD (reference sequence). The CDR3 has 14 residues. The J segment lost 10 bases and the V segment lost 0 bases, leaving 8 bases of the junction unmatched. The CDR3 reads CATWDRPAPWFKIF. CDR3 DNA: TGTGCCACCTGGGACAGGCCTGCCCCTTGGTTCAAGATATTT.

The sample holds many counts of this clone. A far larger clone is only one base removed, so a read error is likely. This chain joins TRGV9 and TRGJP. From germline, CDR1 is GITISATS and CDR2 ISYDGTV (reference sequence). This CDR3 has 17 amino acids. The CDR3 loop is CASWEVHRELGKKIKVF. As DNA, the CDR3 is TGTGCCTCGTGGGAGGTGCACCGGGAGTTGGGCAAAAAAATCAAGGTATTT.

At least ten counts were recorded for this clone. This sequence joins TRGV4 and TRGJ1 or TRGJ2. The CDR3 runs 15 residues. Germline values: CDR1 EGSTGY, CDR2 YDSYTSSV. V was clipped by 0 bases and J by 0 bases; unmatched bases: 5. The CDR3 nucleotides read TGTGCCACCTGGGATGGGGCCCAGAATTATTATAAGAAACTCTTT. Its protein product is CATWDGAQNYYKKLF.